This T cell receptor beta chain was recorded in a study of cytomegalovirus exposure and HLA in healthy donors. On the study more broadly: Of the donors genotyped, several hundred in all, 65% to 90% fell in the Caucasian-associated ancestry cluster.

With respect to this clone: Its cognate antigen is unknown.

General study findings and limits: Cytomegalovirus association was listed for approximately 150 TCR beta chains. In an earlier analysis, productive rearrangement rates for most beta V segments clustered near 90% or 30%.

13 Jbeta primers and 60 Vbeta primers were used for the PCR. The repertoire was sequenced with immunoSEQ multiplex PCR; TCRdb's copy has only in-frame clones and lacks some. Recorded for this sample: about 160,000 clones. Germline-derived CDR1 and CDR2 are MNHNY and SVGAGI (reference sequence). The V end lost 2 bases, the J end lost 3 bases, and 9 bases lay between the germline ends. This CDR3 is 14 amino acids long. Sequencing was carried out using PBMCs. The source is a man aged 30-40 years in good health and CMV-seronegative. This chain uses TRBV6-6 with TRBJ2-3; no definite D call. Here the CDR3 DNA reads TGTGCCAGCAGTTACGAACAGATTACAGATACGCAGTATTTT. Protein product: CASSYEQITDTQYF.